Below are 11 T cell receptor beta chains sequenced from a single sample in a study of blood T cell repertoires in COVID-19. Profiling relied on immunoSEQ multiplex PCR, and the TCRdb table lists in-frame clones only, not all of them. Among around 290,000 clones listed, approximately 86% were seen once. Material for sequencing was peripheral blood. Receptor source: a woman in her 70s with COVID-19, enrolled during active disease.

The chain carries TRBV18 and TRBJ1-6; D possibly corresponds to TRBD1 (6 bases). With 3 bases removed from V and 7 bases from J, the gap between germline ends came to 10 bases. CDR3 length: 14 amino acids. From germline, CDR1 is KGHSH and CDR2 LQKENI. The CDR3 DNA sequence: TGTGCCAGCTCACCCTCAGGGGTAAATTCACCCCTCCACTTT. Its translation is CASSPSGVNSPLHF.

CDR3 DNA: TGTGCCACCAGTGACCCTACCTCGTCACAGGGGGCGGGAGGCTACACCTTC. Translating gives CATSDPTSSQGAGGYTF. This chain joins TRBV24-1 and TRBJ1-2, with TRBD1 matching over 9 bases. J was trimmed by 8 bases and V by 4 bases; bases with no gene match: 16. CDR1 is KGHDR, CDR2 SFDVKD, per germline. CDR3 length equals 17 residues.

V is TRBV27 and J is TRBJ1-2; D might be TRBD1 (6 bases). The CDR3 has 12 amino acids. V was cut by 6 bases and J by 12 bases, with 17 bases left in between. Germline V lookup: CDR1 MNHEY, CDR2 SMNVEV (reference sequence). DNA for the CDR3: TGTGCCAGCAGCGAAACAGGGAGGGTTCACACCTTC. As protein: CASSETGRVHTF.

The rearrangement joins TRBV10-3 to TRBJ2-2, with D perhaps matching TRBD2 (6 bases). V was shortened by 11 bases and J by 3 bases, with 16 bases between the two germline ends. From germline, CDR1 is ENHRY and CDR2 SYGVKD. CDR3 size: 14 residues. The CDR3 DNA reads TGTGCCGCCCGGAGACTAGACGACACCGGGGAGCTGTTTTTT. Protein: CAARRLDDTGELFF.

The CDR3 is CSVDQGAEGNTIYF. In DNA form, the CDR3 reads TGCAGCGTTGACCAGGGGGCAGAAGGAAACACCATATATTTT. This chain joins TRBV29-1 and TRBJ1-3; 8 bases map to TRBD1. After removal of 3 bases from V and 4 bases from J, the junction contained 5 bases not matched to a gene. This CDR3 is 14 amino acids long. Germline V gene lookup returns CDR1 SQVTM and CDR2 ANQGSEA.

This chain uses TRBV5-4 with TRBJ2-7; D perhaps matches TRBD1 (6 bases). The germline V gene encodes CDR1 SGHNT and CDR2 YYREEE (reference sequence). Trimming stripped 1 base from V and 4 bases from J, with 15 bases between. CDR3 length: 15 amino acids. CDR3 coding DNA: TGTGCCAGCAGCTTGCCGGCAGGGGATTTGTACGAGCAGTACTTC. This sequence encodes CASSLPAGDLYEQYF.

The chain joins TRBV4-3 to TRBJ1-2, with 7 bases matching TRBD1. This CDR3 comprises 16 residues. Trimming cost V 0 bases and J 5 bases; bases outside gene matches: 9. The germline V gene encodes CDR1 LGHNA and CDR2 YSLEER. The CDR3 DNA reads TGCGCCAGCAGCCAAGACCGGGACAGTCTTTCTTATGGCTACACCTTC. Its translation: CASSQDRDSLSYGYTF.

This clone has a single count. The chain is built from TRBV5-1 and TRBJ2-1; 8 bases fit TRBD1. This CDR3 has 14 amino acids. J lost 7 bases, V lost 3 bases, and 6 bases had no gene match. CDR1 and CDR2 (germline): SGHRS, YFSETQ. The DNA of the CDR3 is TGCGCCAGCAGCTACGGACAGGGAGCGAATGAGCAGTTCTTC. Its protein product is CASSYGQGANEQFF.

This rearrangement joins TRBV5-1 to TRBJ2-1; 9 bases agree with TRBD2. CDR1 is SGHRS and CDR2 is YFSETQ in the germline V gene. The CDR3 is made up of 16 amino acids. The ends lost 1 base at V and 10 bases at J; junction bases unmatched: 12. For the CDR3, the DNA is TGCGCCAGCAGCTTGAATATAGCGGGGGCGAGAGGGGAGCAGTTCTTC. It yields the protein CASSLNIAGARGEQFF.

In its sample, this clone was seen once. The rearrangement links TRBV18 to TRBJ2-7, with D possibly being TRBD1 (6 bases). The CDR3 consists of 14 residues. Per the germline V gene, CDR1 is KGHSH and CDR2 is LQKENI. Trimming took off 2 bases at V and 5 bases at J, with 13 bases between the two ends. CDR3 loop: CASSPATGYHEQYF. DNA for the CDR3: TGTGCCAGCTCACCAGCGACAGGTTACCACGAGCAGTACTTC.

This sequence joins TRBV18 and TRBJ2-5; D may be TRBD2 (6 bases). CDR1 and CDR2 from the germline V gene are KGHSH and LQKENI. This CDR3 region has 14 residues. Trimming stripped 2 bases from V and 3 bases from J, with 10 bases between. The CDR3 protein is CASSPTGGKETQYF. CDR3 coding DNA: TGTGCCAGCTCACCAACCGGGGGAAAAGAGACCCAGTACTTC. Complete variable domain (other parts from reference TRBV18 and TRBJ2-5): NAGVMQNPRHLVRRRGQEARLRCSPMKGHSHVYWYRQLPEEGLKFMVYLQKENIIDESGMPKERFSAEFPKEGPSILRIQQVVRGDSAAYFCASSPTGGKETQYFGPGTRLLVL.